Following are 32 T cell receptor beta chains from one sample sequenced in a study of T-cell memory formation after mild COVID-19. From the 5' RACE reads, TCRdb called clonotypes with MiXCR, one entry per CDR3 protein. The table includes approximately 400,000 distinct CDR3 sequences, roughly 18% detected once. Input material: PBMCs or a T cell subset sorted from them (not recorded which). The receptors were gathered from a man aged 18 to 29 who had mild COVID-19 (a few samples of this study predate the infection). Cell type and time point are not known.

This clonotype was observed at least ten times. V usage is TRBV5-1 and J usage is TRBJ2-3; 11 nucleotides agree with TRBD2. After removal of 4 bases from V and 2 bases from J, the junction contained 6 bases not matched to a gene. The germline V gene encodes CDR1 SGHRS and CDR2 YFSETQ. The CDR3 sequence is 16 residues long. CDR3 bases: TGCGCCAGCAGCGACAATAGCGGGGGGGTCACAGATACGCAGTATTTT. This codes for CASSDNSGGVTDTQYF.

Details on this clonotype: At one of its ends the junction is not consistent with the germline gene, which may arise from a read error. The chain links TRBV7-7 to TRBJ2-1; D perhaps matches TRBD2 (5 bases). Germline values: CDR1 SSHAT, CDR2 FNYEAQ (reference sequence). The CDR3 is 15 amino acids. CDR3 in amino acids: CASSFSLESYNEQFF. CDR3 coding DNA: TGTGCTAGCAGCTTCTCACTAGAATCTTACAATGAGCAGTTCTTC.

This clonotype was counted only a few times. The J gene is TRBJ1-2, the V gene TRBV9; D might be TRBD1 (5 bases). Trimming took off 5 bases at V and 6 bases at J, with 11 bases between the two ends. Germline V lookup: CDR1 SGDLS, CDR2 YYNGEE. The length of the CDR3 is 12 residues. CDR3 loop: CASRTPRDGYTF. In DNA form, the CDR3 reads TGTGCCAGCAGGACACCCAGGGATGGCTACACCTTC.

This clonotype was picked up a small number of times. This chain uses TRBV18 with TRBJ1-1; 7 bases agree with TRBD1. V was clipped by 3 bases and J by 8 bases; unmatched bases: 18. CDR3 length: 17 amino acids. Germline assignment: CDR1 KGHSH and CDR2 LQKENI. As DNA, the CDR3 is TGTGCCAGCTCACCGCTCCAGGGGGAGATCAGGGGGACCGAAGCTTTCTTT. Translation: CASSPLQGEIRGTEAFF.

This clonotype was seen a handful of times. This chain uses TRBV11-2 with TRBJ1-2, with 9 bases lining up with TRBD1. The germline V gene has CDR1 SGHAT and CDR2 FQNNGV. Trimming removed 1 base from V and 7 bases from J; junction bases left unmatched: 7. The CDR3 has 15 residues. Here the CDR3 reads CASSLVGGTGPGYTF. For the CDR3, the DNA is TGTGCCAGCAGCTTAGTAGGGGGGACAGGGCCTGGCTACACCTTC. Variable domain in full (rest from reference TRBV11-2 and TRBJ1-2): EAGVAQSPRYKIIEKRQSVAFWCNPISGHATLYWYQQILGQGPKLLIQFQNNGVVDDSQLPKDRFSAERLKGVDSTLKIQPAKLEDSAVYLCASSLVGGTGPGYTFGSGTRLTVV.

A few counts support this clonotype. This chain joins TRBV11-2 and TRBJ1-1; TRBD1 might be the D (6 bases). Germline loops: CDR1 SGHAT, CDR2 FQNNGV. The length of the CDR3 is 14 residues. Trimming removed 7 bases from V and 5 bases from J, with 17 bases in between. DNA of the CDR3: TGTGCCAGCACTCGGGCGGGGGGCGGAACTGAAGCTTTCTTT. The encoded protein is CASTRAGGGTEAFF.

This clonotype has a handful of counts. This sequence joins TRBV4-2 and TRBJ1-2; D possibly corresponds to TRBD1 (6 bases). Looked up from germline, CDR1 is LGHNA and CDR2 is YNFKEQ. The CDR3 runs to 13 residues. Between the trimmed V and J ends, which lost 7 bases and 6 bases, there was a span of 15 bases. CDR3 DNA sequence: TGTGCCAGCACCCTTACAGGGAACCATGGCTACACCTTC. As protein: CASTLTGNHGYTF.

This clonotype has more than one count but fewer than ten. The chain couples TRBV15 to TRBJ1-3; D gene uncertain. The germline gives CDR1 LNHNV, CDR2 YYDKDF (reference sequence). V gave up 3 bases and J gave up 0 bases, with 6 bases separating them. CDR3 size: 14 residues. The DNA of the CDR3 is TGTGCCACCAGCAGTTTGAGCTCTGGAAACACCATATATTTT. This encodes CATSSLSSGNTIYF.

The chain has TRBV12-3 or TRBV12-4 and TRBJ1-1, with 9 bases fitting TRBD1. V lost 7 bases and J lost 6; bases outside the gene matches: 9. The CDR3 has 14 residues. CDR3 nucleotide sequence: TGTGCCAGCACCCTGACAGGGGGTATCGCTGAAGCTTTCTTT. Its protein is CASTLTGGIAEAFF.

V usage is TRBV15 and J usage is TRBJ1-3, with 7 bases matching TRBD1. J gave up 1 base and V 0 bases, and 3 bases lay outside the gene matches. The length of the CDR3 is 16 residues. Germline assignment: CDR1 LNHNV and CDR2 YYDKDF (reference sequence). CDR3: CATSREPTGSGNTIYF. CDR3 in DNA: TGTGCCACCAGCAGAGAGCCGACAGGGTCTGGAAACACCATATATTTT.

V is TRBV3-1 and J is TRBJ2-7, with 7 bases identical to TRBD2. V lost 9 bases, J lost 3 bases, and 11 bases stayed unmatched. In germline, CDR1 is LGHDT, CDR2 YNNKEL (reference sequence). The CDR3 has 14 amino acids. The CDR3, as DNA: TGTGCCAGTAAACGGAGCGGGGAGATCTACGAGCAGTACTTC. Translating it yields CASKRSGEIYEQYF.

This clonotype appeared a few times. The J gene is TRBJ2-5, the V gene TRBV7-3; D is undetermined. Trimming removed 8 bases at V and 4 bases at J, with 11 bases between. The germline V gene encodes CDR1 SGHTA and CDR2 FQGTGA. The CDR3 totals 12 residues. This chain's CDR3 is CASGPDRETQYF. Written as DNA, the CDR3 is TGTGCCAGCGGGCCCGACCGAGAGACCCAGTACTTC.

The J gene is TRBJ1-5, the V gene TRBV4-2; D might be TRBD1 (5 bases). The V end was cut by 1 base, the J end by 2 bases, with 18 bases between. Per germline, CDR1 LGHNA and CDR2 YNFKEQ. The CDR3 runs 18 residues. CDR3: CASSQVPIEGERNQPQHF. CDR3 nucleotide sequence: TGTGCCAGCAGCCAAGTACCCATCGAAGGGGAACGCAATCAGCCCCAGCATTTT.

The V and J genes are TRBV29-1 and TRBJ1-2, with D hard to call. The CDR3 covers 12 residues. CDR1 SQVTM and CDR2 ANQGSEA come from the germline V gene. V lost 3 bases and J 3 bases, leaving 8 bases between the germline ends. The CDR3 region has the DNA TGCAGCGTTGATCCAGGCCACTATGGCTACACCTTC. Its protein is CSVDPGHYGYTF.

This chain uses TRBV6-5 with TRBJ1-5, with D tentatively TRBD1 (6 bases). This CDR3 contains 14 residues. Trimming left V 4 bases short and J 7 bases short, with 14 bases between. Germline-derived CDR1 and CDR2 are MNHEY and SVGAGI. The CDR3 region is CASSFGQSSQPQHF. The CDR3 region has the DNA TGTGCCAGCAGTTTCGGACAGTCCAGCCAGCCCCAGCATTTT.

The J gene is TRBJ2-5, the V gene TRBV5-4; 10 nucleotides agree with TRBD1. This CDR3 has 17 residues. After removal of 0 bases from V and 2 bases from J, the junction contained 7 bases not matched to a gene. Germline V lookup: CDR1 SGHNT, CDR2 YYREEE (reference sequence). The CDR3 DNA reads TGTGCCAGCAGCTTGGCCGTATGGACAGGGGGGCAAGAGACCCAGTACTTC. Translation: CASSLAVWTGGQETQYF.

This clonotype was counted between two and nine times. The CDR3 protein is CASSDRGPPLAEQYF. CDR3 coding DNA: TGTGCCAGCAGTGACAGGGGTCCCCCGTTGGCGGAGCAGTACTTC. The chain recombines TRBV27 with TRBJ2-7; 8 bases are a match to TRBD1. This CDR3 comprises 15 residues. Losses at the gene ends were 5 bases for V and 7 bases for J; bases not matched to a gene: 13. Germline CDR1 MNHEY, CDR2 SMNVEV (reference sequence).

This clonotype was detected a few times. The rearrangement uses TRBV20-1 and TRBJ2-7; D is ambiguous. Germline V lookup: CDR1 DFQATT, CDR2 SNEGSKA (reference sequence). The V gene lost 5 bases and the J gene lost 4 bases, with 12 bases spanning the gap. The CDR3 loop spans 12 amino acids. The CDR3 nucleotides read TGCAGTGCTCTCGCGTCCGGGTACGAGCAGTACGTC. Translated, it gives CSALASGYEQYV.

The J gene is TRBJ1-5, the V gene TRBV12-3 or TRBV12-4; D call uncertain. The V and J ends lost 6 bases and 1 base respectively, with 10 bases between them. The CDR3 is 14 residues long. In DNA, the CDR3 is TGTGCCAGCAGACTCTCCGGGAGCAATCAGCCCCAGCATTTT. Its translation is CASRLSGSNQPQHF.

This clonotype was seen a few times. The chain couples TRBV6-6 to TRBJ2-2; D is uncertain. CDR3 size: 15 residues. Germline CDR1 reads MNHNY; CDR2 reads SVGAGI (reference sequence). Trimming removed 6 bases at V and 3 bases at J, with 14 bases between. For the CDR3, the DNA is TGTGCCAGCAGATCGTCGGCGGTTCACACCGGGGAGCTGTTTTTT. Its translation is CASRSSAVHTGELFF.

This clonotype was seen more than once but under ten times. The chain joins TRBV6-5 to TRBJ1-4; D remains unclear. CDR3 length equals 13 residues. Germline V gene lookup returns CDR1 MNHEY and CDR2 SVGAGI. V lost 5 bases to trimming and J lost 5 bases, with 9 bases between them. The CDR3: CASSPRPNEKLFF. In nucleotides, the CDR3 is TGTGCCAGCAGTCCCCGGCCGAATGAAAAACTGTTTTTT.

There are a few counts of this clonotype. The genes are TRBV12-3 or TRBV12-4 and TRBJ1-1; D remains unclear. V was pared by 4 bases and J by 11 bases, with 11 bases between. The CDR3 has 11 amino acids. The CDR3 DNA is TGTGCCAGCAGTTCTGCCGTTGAGGCTTTCTTT. Its protein is CASSSAVEAFF.

This clonotype was picked up a small number of times. The chain uses TRBV20-1 and TRBJ2-7; 7 positions match TRBD2. Germline trimming cut 4 bases from V and 2 bases from J; bases unmatched to any gene: 5. Per germline, CDR1 DFQATT and CDR2 SNEGSKA (reference sequence). This CDR3 contains 13 residues. The CDR3 protein is CSATEAGTYEQYF. The CDR3 DNA reads TGCAGTGCTACCGAAGCGGGAACCTACGAGCAGTACTTC.

This sequence joins TRBV12-3 or TRBV12-4 and TRBJ2-5; TRBD2 aligns across 7 bases. J gave up 1 base and V 0 bases, and 8 bases lay outside the gene matches. CDR3 length: 17 residues. In DNA, the CDR3 is TGTGCCAGCAGTTTAGCGGGATTAGGGGAGGGCCAAGAGACCCAGTACTTC. It codes for CASSLAGLGEGQETQYF.

This clonotype was seen a single time. The chain employs TRBV4-3 and TRBJ1-2; no clear D. From germline, CDR1 is LGHNA and CDR2 YSLEER. The CDR3 is 15 amino acids. V was cut by 1 base and J by 8 bases, with 17 bases left in between. CDR3 bases: TGCGCCAGCAGCCAAGGAACCGGGCTCCCTTCAGGCTACACCTTC. Protein sequence: CASSQGTGLPSGYTF.

The chain carries TRBV18 and TRBJ1-1, with D maybe TRBD1 (6 bases). Between the trimmed V and J ends, which lost 0 bases and 4 bases, there was a span of 12 bases. This CDR3 has 15 amino acids. Germline loops: CDR1 KGHSH, CDR2 LQKENI. CDR3 nucleotides: TGTGCCAGCTCACCACCAGGGGGGCTTGGCACTGAAGCTTTCTTT. It specifies CASSPPGGLGTEAFF.

This clonotype was seen a handful of times. The chain couples TRBV11-2 to TRBJ1-3, with unresolved D. Germline loops: CDR1 SGHAT, CDR2 FQNNGV. Trimming shortened V by 2 bases and J by 0 bases, and 8 bases separated the two germline ends. The CDR3 runs 15 residues. This CDR3 is CASSLRGFSGNTIYF. The CDR3 DNA reads TGTGCCAGCAGCTTACGGGGATTCTCTGGAAACACCATATATTTT.

V usage is TRBV12-3 or TRBV12-4 and J usage is TRBJ2-3, with 9 bases matching TRBD2. This CDR3 is 16 amino acids long. V shed 6 bases, J shed 5 bases, and the junction held 12 bases outside the gene matches. This CDR3 reads CASSSGWRGGKDTQYF. The CDR3 region has the DNA TGTGCCAGCAGCTCGGGTTGGCGGGGGGGTAAAGATACGCAGTATTTT.

In this sample, this clonotype turned up a few times. This chain uses TRBV13 with TRBJ2-6; D unclear. CDR3 length equals 14 residues. The V end lost 5 bases, the J end lost 4 bases, and 9 bases lay between the germline ends. Per the germline V gene, CDR1 is PRHDT and CDR2 is FYEKMQ (reference sequence). CDR3 in amino acids: CASSAFPGANVLTF. The CDR3 nucleotides are TGTGCCAGCAGCGCCTTCCCCGGGGCCAACGTCCTGACTTTC.

This clonotype was picked up many times. The rearrangement uses TRBV7-2 and TRBJ2-5; no reliable D call. V dropped 0 bases and J dropped 5 bases, with 7 bases sitting between them. The CDR3 consists of 13 residues. Looked up from germline, CDR1 is SGHTA and CDR2 is FQGNSA. CDR3 nucleotide sequence: TGTGCCAGCAGCTTAGCGGGTATGGAGACCCAGTACTTC. Amino acids: CASSLAGMETQYF.

This clonotype has only a few counts. The rearrangement links TRBV6-5 to TRBJ2-4, with unresolved D. The ends were cut back, 0 bases at V and 3 bases at J, with 9 bases in the middle. The CDR3 is made up of 15 amino acids. Germline values: CDR1 MNHEY, CDR2 SVGAGI. CDR3 in DNA: TGTGCCAGCAGTTACTCGGTTGTGGGCAAAAACATTCAGTACTTC. It is translated as CASSYSVVGKNIQYF.

The gene calls are TRBV12-3 or TRBV12-4 and TRBJ2-3; D is ambiguous. CDR3 length equals 14 residues. V was trimmed by 4 bases and J by 4 bases, leaving 12 bases between them. The CDR3 coding sequence is TGTGCCAGCAGTTACCAGGAGTCATCAGATACGCAGTATTTT. As protein: CASSYQESSDTQYF.